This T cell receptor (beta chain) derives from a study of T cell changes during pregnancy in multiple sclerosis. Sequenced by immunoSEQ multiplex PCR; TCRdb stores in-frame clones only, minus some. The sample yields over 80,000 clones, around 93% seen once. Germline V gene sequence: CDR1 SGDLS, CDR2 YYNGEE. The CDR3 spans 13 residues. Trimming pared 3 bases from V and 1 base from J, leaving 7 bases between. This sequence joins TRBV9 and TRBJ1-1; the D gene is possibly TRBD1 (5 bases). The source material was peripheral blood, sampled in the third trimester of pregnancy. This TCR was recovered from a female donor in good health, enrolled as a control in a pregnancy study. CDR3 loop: CASSDRGNTEAFF. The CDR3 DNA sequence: TGTGCCAGCAGCGATAGGGGGAACACTGAAGCTTTCTTT. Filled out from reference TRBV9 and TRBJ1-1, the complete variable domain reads DSGVTQTPKHLITATGQRVTLRCSPRSGDLSVYWYQQSLDQGLQFLIQYYNGEERAKGNILERFSAQQFPDLHSELNLSSLELGDSALYFCASSDRGNTEAFFGQGTRLTVV.